The 22 T cell receptor beta chains reported below all come from one sample, sequenced in a study of metastatic and nonmetastatic thyroid tumors. Patients underwent thyroid surgery, and none had received any treatment before it. With MiXCR, TCRdb reprocessed the PCR reads. This table has under 20,000 clones, 30% to 40% appearing once. Sequenced sample: tumor tissue. The receptors derive from a female donor with papillary thyroid cancer or a benign thyroid nodule (not recorded which). Some clones in this sample may be carry-over from other donors' samples.

V and J are TRBV16 and TRBJ2-7; tentatively, D is TRBD2 (5 bases). Germline V gene data show CDR1 as KGHSY and CDR2 as FQNENV. The CDR3 consists of 13 residues. Trimming took off 1 base at V and 5 bases at J, with 9 bases between the two ends. This chain's CDR3 is CASSQFGIHEQYF. The DNA of the CDR3 is TGTGCCAGCAGCCAATTCGGGATCCACGAGCAGTACTTC. The whole variable domain, filled in from reference TRBV16 and TRBJ2-7, reads GEEVAQTPKHLVRGEGQKAKLYCAPIKGHSYVFWYQQVLKNEFKFLISFQNENVFDETGMPKERFSAKCLPNSPCSLEIQATKLEDSAVYFCASSQFGIHEQYFGPGTRLTVT.

This clone was seen repeatedly, ten times or more. A read error may account for a junction end that differs from germline. The rearrangement links TRBV7-7 to TRBJ2-4, with 7 positions matching TRBD2. Germline CDR1 reads SSHAT; CDR2 reads FNYEAQ (reference sequence). CDR3 length: 16 amino acids. CDR3 DNA sequence: TGTGCTAGCACCGAAGGGGAGGGCCTTGCCAAAAACATTCAGTACTTC. Its translation: CASTEGEGLAKNIQYF.

In its sample, this clone was seen a few times. The chain combines TRBV6-1 with TRBJ1-2, with a weak D call TRBD1 (5 bases). The CDR3 spans 12 residues. The germline V and J ends were trimmed by 1 base and 9 bases, with 9 bases remaining between them. CDR1 is MNHNS and CDR2 is SASEGT in the germline V gene. CDR3 residues: CASSEGQGSYTF. The CDR3 DNA reads as TGTGCCAGCAGTGAAGGCCAGGGTAGCTACACCTTC.

Notes on this clone: At one of its ends the junction is not consistent with the germline gene, which may arise from a read error. The rearrangement links TRBV6-1 to TRBJ2-1; the D gene is possibly TRBD1 (6 bases). The CDR3 has 13 residues. Germline lookup yields CDR1 MNHNS and CDR2 SASEGT. CDR3 in DNA: TGTGCCAGCAGTGCCTCAGGGGTCAACGACCCCTCCTTC. Its protein product is CASSASGVNDPSF.

The gene calls are TRBV20-1 and TRBJ1-6; 7 bases line up with TRBD1. The CDR3 spans 14 residues. Trimming removed 3 bases from V and 7 bases from J; junction bases left unmatched: 6. Germline loops: CDR1 DFQATT, CDR2 SNEGSKA (reference sequence). CDR3 nucleotides: TGCAGTGCTAGCCAGGGACAGCAAAATTCACCCCTCCACTTT. This encodes CSASQGQQNSPLHF.

There are many counts of this clone. V gene TRBV3-1 combines with J gene TRBJ2-5, with D unresolved. V was cut by 1 base and J by 2 bases, with 5 bases left in between. The length of the CDR3 is 13 residues. The germline V gene encodes CDR1 LGHDT and CDR2 YNNKEL (reference sequence). The CDR3 spells CASSQGRQETQYF. The DNA of the CDR3 is TGTGCCAGCAGCCAAGGCAGGCAAGAGACCCAGTACTTC.

Many counts were recorded for this clone. The rearrangement links TRBV12-3 or TRBV12-4 to TRBJ1-4; TRBD1 matches 7 bases. J lost 4 bases, V lost 3 bases, and 23 bases had no gene match. The CDR3 contains 21 residues. The CDR3, as DNA: TGTGCCAGCAGTTTGCCCTTCCCCCCCCCCCCGGGACAGTCAAATAATGAAAAACTGTTTTTT. Encoded protein: CASSLPFPPPPGQSNNEKLFF.

This rearrangement joins TRBV20-1 to TRBJ1-6; TRBD1 aligns across 7 bases. The trim removed 5 bases at V and 8 bases at J, leaving 6 bases unmatched. Per the germline V gene, CDR1 is DFQATT and CDR2 is SNEGSKA (reference sequence). The CDR3 loop spans 13 amino acids. Here the CDR3 reads CSAPGQYHSPLHF. The CDR3 nucleotides read TGCAGTGCTCCGGGACAGTACCATTCACCCCTCCACTTT.

This chain links TRBV14 with TRBJ1-6, with D unresolved. Between the trimmed V and J ends, which lost 1 base and 8 bases, there was a span of 27 bases. The germline V gene has CDR1 SGHDN and CDR2 FVKESK. CDR3 length: 20 amino acids. This chain's CDR3 is CASSQAAYRTSWGIDSPLHF. The CDR3 bases are TGTGCCAGCAGCCAAGCAGCGTATAGGACCTCCTGGGGAATAGATTCACCCCTCCACTTT.

CDR3 coding DNA: TGTGCCACCAGTGATTTTGCTGGCGGGAGGTTCGGGGAGCTGTTTTTT. Its translation: CATSDFAGGRFGELFF. The V and J genes are TRBV24-1 and TRBJ2-2, with 8 bases that match TRBD2. Germline lookup yields CDR1 KGHDR and CDR2 SFDVKD. This CDR3 comprises 16 residues. J was trimmed by 7 bases and V by 1 base; bases with no gene match: 7.

This clone has just a few counts. The V call is TRBV4-2, the J call TRBJ1-1, with 9 bases fitting TRBD1. The CDR3 is 15 amino acids. The germline V gene encodes CDR1 LGHNA and CDR2 YNFKEQ. V trimming: 1 base; J trimming: 2 bases; junction bases outside the gene matches: 2. The DNA of the CDR3 is TGTGCCAGCAGCCAAGGGGACAGGGTCAACACTGAAGCTTTCTTT. Translating gives CASSQGDRVNTEAFF.

Only a few counts were recorded for this clone. This chain connects TRBV15 to TRBJ2-3; D call uncertain. Trimming removed 3 bases at V and 0 bases at J, with 7 bases between. The CDR3 extends over 14 amino acids. CDR1 and CDR2 (germline): LNHNV, YYDKDF (reference sequence). The CDR3 here is CATSSGPSTDTQYF. The CDR3 DNA reads TGTGCCACCAGCAGCGGCCCCAGCACAGATACGCAGTATTTT.

This clone was detected a few times. The V and J genes are TRBV11-3 and TRBJ2-7, with 11 positions matching TRBD2. The CDR3 runs 13 residues. Germline values: CDR1 SGHNT, CDR2 YENEEA. V lost 5 bases and J lost 6; bases outside the gene matches: 3. DNA of the CDR3: TGTGCCAGCAGCGAGACTAGCGGGACCGAGCAGTACTTC. Its protein is CASSETSGTEQYF.

This rearrangement joins TRBV4-2 to TRBJ2-6, with D unresolved. CDR1 LGHNA and CDR2 YNFKEQ come from the germline V gene. V was pared by 1 base and J by 0 bases, with 7 bases between. The CDR3 consists of 16 residues. CDR3 in amino acids: CASSQAKGSGANVLTF. Here the CDR3 DNA reads TGTGCCAGCAGCCAAGCGAAGGGCTCTGGGGCCAACGTCCTGACTTTC.

The V and J genes are TRBV10-1 and TRBJ1-1; D gene ambiguous. V lost 8 bases and J lost 3, with 16 bases in between. This CDR3 contains 14 residues. The germline gives CDR1 WNHNN, CDR2 SYGVQD (reference sequence). The CDR3 nucleotides read TGCGCCAGCTCCGAGCGGAGAAGTGACACTGAAGCTTTCTTT. It codes for CASSERRSDTEAFF.

CDR3 sequence reads: CSASTQGALYEQYF. The CDR3, as DNA: TGCAGTGCTAGTACTCAGGGGGCTCTATACGAGCAGTACTTC. The chain links TRBV20-1 to TRBJ2-7, with 8 bases fitting TRBD1. V shed 3 bases and J 4 bases; nucleotides not matched to a gene: 8. The germline gives CDR1 DFQATT, CDR2 SNEGSKA (reference sequence). The CDR3 runs 14 residues.

Many counts were recorded for this clone. The genes are TRBV6-1 and TRBJ2-5; 10 bases agree with TRBD1. The CDR3 length is 16 residues. Germline assignment: CDR1 MNHNS and CDR2 SASEGT. With V trimmed by 4 bases and J by 4 bases, 9 bases remained unmatched. CDR3: CASSALPGQGRETQYF. The CDR3 region has the DNA TGTGCCAGCAGTGCGTTACCGGGACAGGGGAGAGAGACCCAGTACTTC.

The V gene is TRBV28, the J gene TRBJ1-2; 7 bases match TRBD1. Looked up from germline, CDR1 is MDHEN and CDR2 is SYDVKM. V shed 3 bases, J shed 4 bases, and the junction held 2 bases outside the gene matches. The CDR3 extends over 13 amino acids. In DNA, the CDR3 is TGTGCCAGCAGTTTGGGACAGCTCTATGGCTACACCTTC. Encoded protein: CASSLGQLYGYTF.

This clone has ten or more counts. V is TRBV20-1 and J is TRBJ1-1, with D maybe TRBD1 (5 bases). The CDR3 is 13 residues long. The V and J ends lost 3 bases and 0 bases respectively, with 8 bases between them. In germline, CDR1 is DFQATT, CDR2 SNEGSKA (reference sequence). In DNA, the CDR3 is TGCAGTGCTAGTGGGGGGGTGAACACTGAAGCTTTCTTT. This gives the protein CSASGGVNTEAFF.

The chain links TRBV5-1 to TRBJ2-7, with 7 bases matching TRBD1. The length of the CDR3 is 14 residues. The V segment lost 4 bases and the J segment 4 bases; nucleotides outside the gene matches: 8. Germline V CDR1 and CDR2: SGHRS, YFSETQ. CDR3 in DNA: TGCGCCAGCAGCGCAACCGGGACAGTATACGAGCAGTACTTC. It codes for CASSATGTVYEQYF. The entire variable domain, with the rest obtained from reference TRBV5-1 and TRBJ2-7, is as follows: KAGVTQTPRYLIKTRGQQVTLSCSPISGHRSVSWYQQTPGQGLQFLFEYFSETQRNKGNFPGRFSGRQFSNSRSEMNVSTLELGDSALYLCASSATGTVYEQYFGPGTRLTVT.

There are a few counts of this clone. The chain couples TRBV27 to TRBJ2-5; 7 bases match TRBD2. Germline V CDR1 and CDR2: MNHEY, SMNVEV (reference sequence). The CDR3 length is 17 residues. V lost 4 bases to trimming and J lost 3 bases; unmatched junction nucleotides: 14. The CDR3 DNA follows: TGTGCCAGCAGTTCCTCGGCGGGCGGGGGATTTAAAGAGACCCAGTACTTC. This translates into CASSSSAGGGFKETQYF.

In this sample, this clone is medium-sized. This CDR3 is also generated by other DNA sequences in the sample. This chain joins TRBV10-1 and TRBJ2-7; D tentatively reads TRBD1 or TRBD2 (5 bases each). V gave up 3 bases and J gave up 6 bases, with 15 bases separating them. This CDR3 is built from 14 residues. Germline values: CDR1 WNHNN, CDR2 SYGVQD (reference sequence). CDR3 DNA: TGCGCCAGCAGTGAAGGTACGGGACCCATCGAGCAGTACTTC. Translation: CASSEGTGPIEQYF.